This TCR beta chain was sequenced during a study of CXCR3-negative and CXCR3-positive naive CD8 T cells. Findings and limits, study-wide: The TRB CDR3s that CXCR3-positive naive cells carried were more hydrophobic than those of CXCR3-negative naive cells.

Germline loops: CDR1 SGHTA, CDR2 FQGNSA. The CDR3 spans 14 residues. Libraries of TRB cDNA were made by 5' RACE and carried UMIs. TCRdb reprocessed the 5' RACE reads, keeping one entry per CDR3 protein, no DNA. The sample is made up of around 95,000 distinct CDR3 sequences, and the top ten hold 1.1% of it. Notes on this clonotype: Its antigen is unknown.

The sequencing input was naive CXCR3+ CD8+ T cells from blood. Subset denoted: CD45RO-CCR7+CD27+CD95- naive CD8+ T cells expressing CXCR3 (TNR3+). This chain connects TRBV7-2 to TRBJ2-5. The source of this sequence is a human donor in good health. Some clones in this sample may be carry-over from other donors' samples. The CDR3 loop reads CASSLTLPQETQYF.